This T cell receptor (beta chain) was sequenced during a study of circulating and synovial CD4+ cells in juvenile arthritis. Patients with active juvenile idiopathic arthritis donated these samples. Findings of the study overall: CPL versus bulk CD4 samples: T cell genome counts differed by at least an order of magnitude.

A word on this clone: The antigen remains unidentified.

With V trimmed by 6 bases and J by 5 bases, 11 bases remained unmatched. This CDR3 has 17 residues. Germline CDR1 reads SGHNT; CDR2 reads YYREEE (reference sequence). Here immunoSEQ multiplex PCR was the method, and the copy in TCRdb shows in-frame clones only, minus some. Here the sample spans approximately 15,000 clones, roughly 89% being singletons. The chain is built from TRBV5-4 and TRBJ2-5; TRBD2 agrees at 15 bases. The sequencing sample was made of CD4+ T cells from blood. The TCR comes from a human donor with juvenile idiopathic arthritis. The CDR3 nucleotides are TGTGCCAGCACCCCGCGGACTAGCGGGAGGGCAGGGGAGACCCAGTACTTC. Translated: CASTPRTSGRAGETQYF.